The entry below gives a single T cell receptor beta chain sequence along with its context. Which antigen it targets is not known. Nothing much larger sits one base from this clone, and base qualities are not available. The CDR3 contains 14 residues, cysteine and phenylalanine counted. The kept DNA is CDR3 alone, 42 bases in frame from the first base. CDR1 and CDR2, per the germline V gene, are SNHLY and FYNNEI. A distance of 8 bases separates the germline ends of V and J, which lose 6 bases and 0 bases respectively. The record originates from a study of follicular helper T cells after annual influenza vaccination (dated by TCRdb to the late 2010s). For context, the study as a whole: Blood was collected on days 0, 7 and 28 after each seasonal influenza vaccination. To look at recall of cTfh clones, some subjects were tracked through successive annual vaccinations covering the 2013-2014, 2014-2015 and 2015-2016 seasons. One week after vaccination, a second recruited cohort of approximately twelve subjects (Table S1) displayed a similar ICOS+CD38+ cTfh response. Six subjects had multi-year samples: four covered two vaccination seasons and two covered three seasons. The 2013-2014 samples were cryopreserved, while the 2015 samples were processed right after collection. What the authors observed across the whole study: Rare clonotypes could not be sampled because productive TCRB sequences were recovered from only roughly 10-20% of the analyzed cells. Day 7 ICOS+CD38+ clones were most often found later in ICOS-CD38- cTfh, suggesting that subset may serve as a memory reservoir. With successive annual vaccinations, a recurrent oligoclonal ICOS+CD38+ cTfh response was recalled, and this response contained tetramer and AIM influenza-specific clonotypes. When influenza clone enrichment was assessed, the possibility that the much larger non-cTfh compartments were undersampled could not be excluded. ICOS+CD38+ cTfh clonality correlated with the frequency of that population, and its change correlated with the change in circulating plasmablast frequency.

The library came from the immunoSEQ multiplex PCR assay. Adaptive Biotechnologies handled the TCRB amplification, library preparation, sequencing and preliminary bioinformatics at Survey level resolution. The authors processed their data as follows. In R, clonality was calculated as 1 minus the normalized Shannon entropy, and the Gini index was computed using the R package ineq. Overlap score was defined as the summed counts of shared sequences divided by the total counts of all sequences in both compared samples. Significance of shared clonotypes was assessed by Fisher's exact test, with a theoretical repertoire of 10^7 TCRB sequences assumed. This immuneACCESS table, as held by TCRdb, lists in-frame sequences with V and J called but not all clones. Of the missing ones, under half trace to an unresolved V gene in checked studies; the others have no known cause. V, J and clone size are taken as reported in that table, and D and trimming were inferred from the DNA itself. For this sample there are about 14,000 clones; roughly 86% appear just once. Of the sample, around 0.3% falls within the top ten clones.

Read against the paper, the sample's time point label means: 2014-2015 season, pre-vaccination. TCRB sequencing was used to follow sorted CD4 subsets from the blood of adults before and after they were given the seasonal inactivated influenza vaccine (Fluvarix). To be eligible, subjects had to live in the community and must not have received influenza vaccine in the previous 6 months. Subjects were excluded for influenza vaccine contraindications, substance abuse, HIV/AIDS, active malignancy, immunomodulatory medication, or active illness such as respiratory infection. Per time point, between roughly 35 and 100 mL of blood was sampled. PBMC were isolated using Ficoll-Paque PLUS or SepMate separation. As a non-Tfh subset for comparison, CXCR5- memory CD4 T cells were sorted. Cell subsets were sorted from PBMC on a BD FACS Aria before DNA extraction.

This TCR came from an adult who received the influenza vaccine. Sequencing was performed on CXCR5- memory CD4+ T cells sorted from blood, taken on the day of influenza vaccination. The cell subset or site tag for this specimen amounts to: CXCR5- memory CD4 T cells. Recombination connected TRBV2 to TRBJ2-2; D gene: possibly TRBD1, on 6 matching bases. At the DNA level, the sequence is TGTGCCAGCAGGGACAGAACGAACACCGGGGAGCTGTTTTTT. The translation is CASRDRTNTGELFF.